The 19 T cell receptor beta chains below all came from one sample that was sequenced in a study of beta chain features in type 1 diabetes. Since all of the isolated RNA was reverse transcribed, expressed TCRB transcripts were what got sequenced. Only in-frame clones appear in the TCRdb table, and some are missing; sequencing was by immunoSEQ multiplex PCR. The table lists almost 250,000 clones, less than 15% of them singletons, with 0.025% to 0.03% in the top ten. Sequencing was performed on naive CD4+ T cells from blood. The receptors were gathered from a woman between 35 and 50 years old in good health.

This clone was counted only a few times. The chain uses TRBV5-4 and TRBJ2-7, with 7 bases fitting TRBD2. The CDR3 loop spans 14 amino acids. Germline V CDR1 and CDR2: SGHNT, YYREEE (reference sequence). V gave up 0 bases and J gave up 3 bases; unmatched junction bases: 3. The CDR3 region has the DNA TGTGCCAGCAGCTTGGGGTCTAGCGGCTACGAGCAGTACTTC. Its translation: CASSLGSSGYEQYF.

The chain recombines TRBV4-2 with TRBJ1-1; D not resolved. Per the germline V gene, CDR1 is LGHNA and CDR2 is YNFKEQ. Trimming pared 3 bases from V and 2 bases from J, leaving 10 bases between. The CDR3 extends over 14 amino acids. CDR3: CASSQSDFNTEAFF. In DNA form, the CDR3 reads TGTGCCAGCAGCCAGAGTGATTTTAACACTGAAGCTTTCTTT.

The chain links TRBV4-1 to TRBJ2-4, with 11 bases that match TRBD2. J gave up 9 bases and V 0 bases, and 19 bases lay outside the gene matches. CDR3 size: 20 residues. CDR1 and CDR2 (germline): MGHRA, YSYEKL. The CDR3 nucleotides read TGCGCCAGCAGCCAAGAATCCCTGACTAGCGGGAAATTGATAACCCGCATTCAGTACTTC. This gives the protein CASSQESLTSGKLITRIQYF.

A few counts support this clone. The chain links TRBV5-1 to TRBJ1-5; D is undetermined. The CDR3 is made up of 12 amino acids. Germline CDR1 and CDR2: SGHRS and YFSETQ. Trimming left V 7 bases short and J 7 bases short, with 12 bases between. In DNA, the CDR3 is TGCGCCAGCCGACAAGGAACCCAGCCCCAGCATTTT. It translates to CASRQGTQPQHF.

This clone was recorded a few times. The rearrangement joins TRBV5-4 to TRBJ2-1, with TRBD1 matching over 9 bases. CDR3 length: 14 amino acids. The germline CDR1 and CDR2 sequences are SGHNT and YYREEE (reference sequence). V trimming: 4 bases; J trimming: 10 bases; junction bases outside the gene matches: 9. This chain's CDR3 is CASSDKTGGEEQFF. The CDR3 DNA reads TGTGCCAGCAGCGATAAAACAGGGGGCGAGGAGCAGTTCTTC.

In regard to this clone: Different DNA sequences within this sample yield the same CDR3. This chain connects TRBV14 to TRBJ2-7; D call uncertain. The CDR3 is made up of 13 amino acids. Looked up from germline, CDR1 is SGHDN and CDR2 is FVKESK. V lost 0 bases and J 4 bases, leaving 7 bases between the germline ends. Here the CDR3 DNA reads TGTGCCAGCAGCCAAGAGGCAGCGTACGAGCAGTACTTC. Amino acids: CASSQEAAYEQYF.

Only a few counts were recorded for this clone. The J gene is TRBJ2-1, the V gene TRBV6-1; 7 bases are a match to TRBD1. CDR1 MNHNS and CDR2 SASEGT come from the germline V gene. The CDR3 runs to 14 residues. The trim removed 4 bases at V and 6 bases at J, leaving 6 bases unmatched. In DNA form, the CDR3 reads TGTGCCAGCAGTGGAGCGACAGGGTTCAATGAGCAGTTCTTC. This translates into CASSGATGFNEQFF.

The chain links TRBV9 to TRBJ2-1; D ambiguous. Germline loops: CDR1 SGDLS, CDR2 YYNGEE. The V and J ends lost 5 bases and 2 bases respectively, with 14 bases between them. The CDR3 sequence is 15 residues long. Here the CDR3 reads CASSSAPTTYNEQFF. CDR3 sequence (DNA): TGTGCCAGCAGTTCCGCCCCTACGACCTACAATGAGCAGTTCTTC.

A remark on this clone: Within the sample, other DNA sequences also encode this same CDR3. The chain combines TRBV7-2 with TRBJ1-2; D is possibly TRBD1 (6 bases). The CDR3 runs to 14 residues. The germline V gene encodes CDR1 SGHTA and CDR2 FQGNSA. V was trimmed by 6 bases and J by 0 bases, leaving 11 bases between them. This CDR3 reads CASSHGQSNYGYTF. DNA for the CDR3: TGTGCCAGCAGTCATGGACAGTCTAACTATGGCTACACCTTC.

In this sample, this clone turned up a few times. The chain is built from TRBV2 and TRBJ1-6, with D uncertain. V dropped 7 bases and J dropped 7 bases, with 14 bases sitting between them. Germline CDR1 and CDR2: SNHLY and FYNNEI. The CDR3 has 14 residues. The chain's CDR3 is CASNYAGGNSPLHF. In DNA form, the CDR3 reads TGTGCCAGCAACTATGCTGGAGGCAATTCACCCCTCCACTTT.

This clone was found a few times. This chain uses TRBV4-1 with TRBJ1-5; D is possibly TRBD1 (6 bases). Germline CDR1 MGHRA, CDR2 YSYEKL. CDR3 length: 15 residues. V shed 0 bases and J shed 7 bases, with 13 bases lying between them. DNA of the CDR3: TGCGCCAGCAGCCAAGACGGGCAGGGGCAACAGCCCCAGCATTTT. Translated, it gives CASSQDGQGQQPQHF.

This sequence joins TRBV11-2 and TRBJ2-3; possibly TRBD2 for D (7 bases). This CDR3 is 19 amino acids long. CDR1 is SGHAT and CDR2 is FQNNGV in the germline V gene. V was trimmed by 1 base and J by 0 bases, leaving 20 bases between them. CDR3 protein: CASSLVGRGPRRSTDTQYF. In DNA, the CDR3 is TGTGCCAGCAGCTTAGTCGGGCGGGGGCCCAGAAGGAGCACAGATACGCAGTATTTT.

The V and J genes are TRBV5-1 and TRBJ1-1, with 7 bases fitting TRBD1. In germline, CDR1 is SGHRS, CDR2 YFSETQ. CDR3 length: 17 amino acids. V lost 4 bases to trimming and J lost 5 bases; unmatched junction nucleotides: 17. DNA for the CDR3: TGCGCCAGCAGCGCTACAGGGGCTGCTGAGGTTTCTACTGAAGCTTTCTTT. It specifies CASSATGAAEVSTEAFF. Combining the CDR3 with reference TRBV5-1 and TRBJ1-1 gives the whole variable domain KAGVTQTPRYLIKTRGQQVTLSCSPISGHRSVSWYQQTPGQGLQFLFEYFSETQRNKGNFPGRFSGRQFSNSRSEMNVSTLELGDSALYLCASSATGAAEVSTEAFFGQGTRLTVV.

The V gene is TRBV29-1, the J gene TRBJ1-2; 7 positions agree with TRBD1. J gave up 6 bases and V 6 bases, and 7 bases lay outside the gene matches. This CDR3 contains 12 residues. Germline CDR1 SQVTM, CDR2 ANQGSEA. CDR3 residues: CSVRGDRNGYTF. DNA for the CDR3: TGCAGCGTCCGAGGGGACAGAAATGGCTACACCTTC.

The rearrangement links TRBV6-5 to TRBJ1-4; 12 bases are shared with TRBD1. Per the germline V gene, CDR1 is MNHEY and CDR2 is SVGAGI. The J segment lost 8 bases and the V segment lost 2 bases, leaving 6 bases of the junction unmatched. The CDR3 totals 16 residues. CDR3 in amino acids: CASSYPGTGGPEKLFF. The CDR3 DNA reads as TGTGCCAGCAGTTACCCCGGGACAGGGGGCCCCGAAAAACTGTTTTTT.

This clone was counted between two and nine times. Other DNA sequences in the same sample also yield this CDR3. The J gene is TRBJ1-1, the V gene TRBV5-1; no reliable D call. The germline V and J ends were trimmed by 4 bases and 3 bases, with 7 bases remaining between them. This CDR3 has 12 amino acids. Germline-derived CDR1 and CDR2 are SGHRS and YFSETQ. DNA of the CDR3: TGCGCCAGCAGCCTGGGCGACACTGAAGCTTTCTTT. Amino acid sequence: CASSLGDTEAFF.

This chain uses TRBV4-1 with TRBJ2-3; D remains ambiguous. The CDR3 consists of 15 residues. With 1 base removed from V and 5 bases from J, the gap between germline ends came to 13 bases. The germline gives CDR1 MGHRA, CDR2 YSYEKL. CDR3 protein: CASSQVGSRGDTQYF. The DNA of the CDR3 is TGCGCCAGCAGCCAAGTTGGTTCTAGAGGAGATACGCAGTATTTT.

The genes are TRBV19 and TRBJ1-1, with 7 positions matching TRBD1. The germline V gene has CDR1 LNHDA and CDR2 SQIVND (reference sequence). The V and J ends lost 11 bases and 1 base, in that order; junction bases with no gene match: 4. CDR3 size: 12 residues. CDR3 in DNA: TGTGCCGCCTGGGACAGGAACACTGAAGCTTTCTTT. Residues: CAAWDRNTEAFF.

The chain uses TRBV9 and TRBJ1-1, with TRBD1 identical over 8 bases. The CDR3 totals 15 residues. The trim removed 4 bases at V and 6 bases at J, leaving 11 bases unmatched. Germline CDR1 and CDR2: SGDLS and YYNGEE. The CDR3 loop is CASSYLPDRDAEAFF. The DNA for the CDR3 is TGTGCCAGCAGCTATCTACCGGACAGGGACGCTGAAGCTTTCTTT. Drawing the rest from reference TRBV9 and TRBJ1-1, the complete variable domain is DSGVTQTPKHLITATGQRVTLRCSPRSGDLSVYWYQQSLDQGLQFLIQYYNGEERAKGNILERFSAQQFPDLHSELNLSSLELGDSALYFCASSYLPDRDAEAFFGQGTRLTVV.